A selection of T cell receptor beta chains follows, all from one sample in a study of blood T cell repertoires in COVID-19. Method: immunoSEQ multiplex PCR; TCRdb's copy keeps in-frame clones and lacks some. Here the sample spans approximately 49,000 clones, 70% to 90% being singletons. The material sequenced was peripheral blood. The receptors originated from a man aged 50 or older with active COVID-19. Both conserved end residues are part of each CDR3. Each record gives: D gene, V gene, clone size, J gene, CDR3 DNA, CDR3 protein. The D gene is left open where the match is weak. Only some rows state a clone size, as once, few, many or a class for expanded clones.

D gene: .
V gene: TRBV29-1
clone size: few
J gene: TRBJ1-4
CDR3 DNA: TGCAGCGCATCCCCAGGGGAAAAACTGTTTTTT
CDR3 protein: CSASPGEKLFF

D gene: .
V gene: TRBV15
clone size: .
J gene: TRBJ2-3
CDR3 DNA: TGTGCCACCAGCAGAGAAGGTAGTTTGGGCGATACGCAGTATTTT
CDR3 protein: CATSREGSLGDTQYF

D gene: TRBD1
V gene: TRBV5-8
clone size: .
J gene: TRBJ1-5
CDR3 DNA: TGTGCCAGCAGTAGAGGACAGGGGGCGAAAAATCAGCCCCAGCATTTT
CDR3 protein: CASSRGQGAKNQPQHF

D gene: TRBD2
V gene: TRBV4-1
clone size: .
J gene: TRBJ2-1
CDR3 DNA: TGCGCCAGCAGCCAAAAACTAGCGGGAGAGGTTGAGCAGTTCTTC
CDR3 protein: CASSQKLAGEVEQFF

D gene: .
V gene: TRBV9
clone size: .
J gene: TRBJ1-1
CDR3 DNA: TGTGCCAGCAGCGTAGCAGGGGTGGGCACTGAAGCTTTCTTT
CDR3 protein: CASSVAGVGTEAFF

D gene: TRBD1
V gene: TRBV15
clone size: .
J gene: TRBJ1-1
CDR3 DNA: TGTGCCACCAGCAGAGGGGGACAGGGAGGAACTGAAGCTTTCTTT
CDR3 protein: CATSRGGQGGTEAFF

D gene: .
V gene: TRBV6-5
clone size: once
J gene: TRBJ1-3
CDR3 DNA: TGTGCCAGCAGCTTGGCTGGGGGGGGCGGAAACACCATATATTTT
CDR3 protein: CASSLAGGGGNTIYF

D gene: .
V gene: TRBV6-1
clone size: .
J gene: TRBJ1-2
CDR3 DNA: TGTGCCAGCAGTGGGCCATTAACAACCCAGGGTAACCCCCTTAACTATGGCTACACCTTC
CDR3 protein: CASSGPLTTQGNPLNYGYTF

D gene: TRBD2
V gene: TRBV29-1
clone size: .
J gene: TRBJ2-2
CDR3 DNA: TGCAGCGTTGTGAGCGGGACCTCGCTCACCGGGGAGCTGTTTTTT
CDR3 protein: CSVVSGTSLTGELFF

D gene: TRBD2
V gene: TRBV9
clone size: .
J gene: TRBJ2-7
CDR3 DNA: TGTGCCAGCAGCTACTCCCCCGCGGCGGGGGACGAGCAGTACTTC
CDR3 protein: CASSYSPAAGDEQYF

D gene: TRBD1
V gene: TRBV19
clone size: .
J gene: TRBJ1-4
CDR3 DNA: TGTGCCAGTAGTGCCAGGACAGGGGGCGATGAAAAACTGTTTTTT
CDR3 protein: CASSARTGGDEKLFF

D gene: TRBD1
V gene: TRBV18
clone size: .
J gene: TRBJ2-2
CDR3 DNA: TGTGCCAGCTCACCACTAGACAGGGGACCCACCGGGGAGCTGTTTTTT
CDR3 protein: CASSPLDRGPTGELFF

D gene: .
V gene: TRBV5-4
clone size: .
J gene: TRBJ2-1
CDR3 DNA: TGTGCCAGCAGCCCCGCGCCACGACTAGTCAATGAGCAGTTCTTC
CDR3 protein: CASSPAPRLVNEQFF

D gene: .
V gene: TRBV6-5
clone size: .
J gene: TRBJ1-1
CDR3 DNA: TGTGCCAGCAGTTACGGGCGATTCACTGAAGCTTTCTTT
CDR3 protein: CASSYGRFTEAFF

D gene: TRBD1
V gene: TRBV6-5
clone size: .
J gene: TRBJ1-2
CDR3 DNA: TGTGCCAGTAGCATTTCGACAGGGTTTAGCTATGGCTACACCTTC
CDR3 protein: CASSISTGFSYGYTF

D gene: .
V gene: TRBV7-2
clone size: .
J gene: TRBJ2-7
CDR3 DNA: TGTGCCAGCAGCCAACAGGGCTACGAGCAGTACTTC
CDR3 protein: CASSQQGYEQYF

D gene: TRBD1
V gene: TRBV7-8
clone size: .
J gene: TRBJ1-4
CDR3 DNA: TGTGCCAGCAGCCTCCGGGACAGGGGAGCAGCTAATGAAAAACTGTTTTTT
CDR3 protein: CASSLRDRGAANEKLFF

D gene: .
V gene: TRBV5-1
clone size: .
J gene: TRBJ2-7
CDR3 DNA: TGCGCCAGCAGCTTGGACAGGAATCAGGTGTACGAGCAGTACTTC
CDR3 protein: CASSLDRNQVYEQYF

D gene: .
V gene: TRBV19
clone size: .
J gene: TRBJ1-1
CDR3 DNA: TGTGCCAGTAGTTTTGGGGGAGGCACTGAAGCTTTCTTT
CDR3 protein: CASSFGGGTEAFF